These T cell receptor beta chains were read from a single sample in a study of CD8+ T cells in alopecia areata. The table came from immunoSEQ multiplex PCR; TCRdb's copy has only in-frame clones and leaves some out. The table lists 120,000 or so clones, approximately 47% of them singletons, with over 9.5% in the top ten. The sample consisted of NKG2D-low CD8+ T cells sorted from blood. The receptors stem from a human donor with alopecia areata. The conserved cysteine and the conserved F or W are not part of the CDR3 here. The D gene is left open where the match is weak.

>TRBJ1-5|TRBV5-6|.
ASSSMKQPQH
>TRBJ2-7|TRBV13|TRBD1
ASSPPSGTAKYEQY
>TRBJ1-5|TRBV2|TRBD1
ASSQPGQGSNQPQH
>TRBJ2-7|TRBV29-1|.
SVEYGYEQY
>TRBJ2-5|TRBV5-1|TRBD1
ASSLGQGVQETQY
>TRBJ2-2|TRBV6-4|.
ASSETGTHTGELF
>TRBJ2-7|TRBV4-3|.
ASSQDGEQY
>TRBJ2-7|TRBV10-3|.
AISDDLYEQY
>TRBJ2-1|TRBV2|TRBD2
ASSAKRGGLELHNEQF
>TRBJ2-5|TRBV29-1|.
SVELAGFSQETQY
>TRBJ2-7|TRBV27|TRBD1
ASSSLRTGVREQY
>TRBJ2-7|TRBV2|.
ASSGDEQY
>TRBJ2-5|TRBV7-2|.
ASSVPQALQETQY
>TRBJ2-3|TRBV29-1|.
SVVPREVPSTDTQY
>TRBJ2-1|TRBV18|TRBD2
ASRTSGEQF
>TRBJ1-5|TRBV29-1|.
SVGGGRGNQPQH
>TRBJ1-1|TRBV29-1|.
RERGTNTEAF
>TRBJ2-5|TRBV30|TRBD2
AWSLKGLADQETQY
>TRBJ1-5|TRBV30|.
AWSVGVHSNQPQH
>TRBJ2-3|TRBV28|.
ASSLTPGTDTQY
>TRBJ2-1|TRBV29-1|.
SVEDEQF
>TRBJ2-7|TRBV29-1|TRBD1
SVEAPGQERSSYEQY
>TRBJ2-3|TRBV19|.
ASSIYNSADTQY
>TRBJ2-5|TRBV28|.
ASTLEDKIGETQY
>TRBJ1-6|TRBV29-1|.
SVDAGEGVNSPLH
>TRBJ2-1|TRBV9|.
ASSPYYSYNEQF
>TRBJ1-2|TRBV7-9|.
ASSLNYGYT
>TRBJ2-5|TRBV7-9|.
ASSFLTEQETQY